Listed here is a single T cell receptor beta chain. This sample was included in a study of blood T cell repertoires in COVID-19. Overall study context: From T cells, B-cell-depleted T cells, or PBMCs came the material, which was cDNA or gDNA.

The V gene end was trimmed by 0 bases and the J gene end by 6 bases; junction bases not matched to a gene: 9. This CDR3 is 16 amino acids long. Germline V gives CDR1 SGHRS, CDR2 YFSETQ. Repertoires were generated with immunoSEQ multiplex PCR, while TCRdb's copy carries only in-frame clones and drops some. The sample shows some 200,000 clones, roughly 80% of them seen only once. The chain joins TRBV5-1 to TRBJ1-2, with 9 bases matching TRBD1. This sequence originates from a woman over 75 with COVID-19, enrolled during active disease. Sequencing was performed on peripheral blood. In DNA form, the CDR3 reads TGCGCCAGCAGCTTGGAAGGGACAGGGTCCCTTAATGGCTACACCTTC. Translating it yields CASSLEGTGSLNGYTF.